This paragraph covers one TCR beta chain sequence. Authors' methods: Quantification of nucleated cells was approximated via reference gene primer amplification. Clones were sequenced by immunoSEQ multiplex PCR, and TCRdb holds only the in-frame ones, with some missing. The V and J calls and the clone size are those of that table, but D and trimming were determined from the DNA. This table has some 160,000 clones, roughly nine tenths appearing once. The CDR3 runs to 13 residues. Germline V gives CDR1 LNHDA, CDR2 SQIVND (reference sequence). Trimming pared 2 bases from V and 6 bases from J, leaving 10 bases between. This entry belongs to a study of blood T cell repertoires in COVID-19. Study summary: Samples came from the United States, Italy and Spain, spanning acute and convalescent COVID-19. In each case, the material was cDNA or gDNA derived from T cells, B-cell-depleted T cells, or PBMCs.

The source of this sequence is a man aged 55 to 70 with acute or convalescent COVID-19. This chain joins TRBV19 and TRBJ1-1; TRBD1 is a possible D gene (6 bases). The sequencing sample was made of peripheral blood. CDR3 sequence: CASSIWGGSEAFF. CDR3 nucleotide sequence: TGTGCCAGTAGTATATGGGGGGGCTCTGAAGCTTTCTTT.